This T cell receptor beta chain was identified during a study of cytomegalovirus exposure and HLA in healthy donors. Study-wide results and limits: For TCR beta chains, V- and J-gene trimming was later linked to a missense DCLRE1C variant. Immune exposure data for these donors was limited to CMV serostatus. Sequencing likely generated an artifact that appeared as a cluster of highly shared sequence variants.

A remark on this clone: Its antigen is still unknown.

Researchers ran the PCR with 60 Vbeta and 13 Jbeta primers. In the original analysis: Later, an analysis found roughly 80 million unique TCR beta chains, and roughly 9.9 million of these were shared. Repertoires were generated with immunoSEQ multiplex PCR, while TCRdb's copy carries only in-frame clones and drops some. For V, J and clone size, that table is used; D and trimming come from the DNA. The sample shows over 75,000 clones, around 80% of them seen only once. This CDR3 is built from 16 residues. Germline V gene data show CDR1 as SGHVS and CDR2 as FQNEAQ. Germline trimming cut 0 bases from V and 7 bases from J; bases unmatched to any gene: 10.

V gene TRBV7-8 combines with J gene TRBJ1-2, with TRBD1 matching over 8 bases. The material sequenced was PBMCs. This clonotype originated in a man in his sixties in good health and CMV-seropositive. For the CDR3, the DNA is TGTGCCAGCAGCTTAGCGCCTAAGGGACAGGCTCCTGGCTACACCTTC. Translation gives CASSLAPKGQAPGYTF. Looking up the rest from reference TRBV7-8 and TRBJ1-2 gives the full variable domain: GAGVSQSPRYKVAKRGQDVALRCDPISGHVSLFWYQQALGQGPEFLTYFQNEAQLDKSGLPSDRFFAERPEGSVSTLKIQRTQQEDSAVYLCASSLAPKGQAPGYTFGSGTRLTVV.